A single sample gave rise to the 30 T cell receptor beta chains below, sequenced in a study of technical replicates of blood from a few donors. TCRdb's copy holds only in-frame clones and misses some; the assay was immunoSEQ multiplex PCR. The repertoire holds 79,000 or so clones, with about nine tenths as singletons. Sequenced input: T cells isolated from PBMCs. These TCRs come from a human donor in good health.

The chain links TRBV25-1 to TRBJ2-7; TRBD2 agrees at 10 bases. The germline V gene has CDR1 MGHDK and CDR2 SYGVNS. After removal of 4 bases from V and 5 bases from J, the junction contained 14 bases not matched to a gene. The CDR3 is 17 amino acids. The CDR3 sequence is CASSGASGSTLTNEQYF. The CDR3 DNA is TGTGCCAGCAGTGGAGCTAGCGGGAGCACTCTAACCAACGAGCAGTACTTC.

The chain employs TRBV5-1 and TRBJ2-3; D might be TRBD2 (8 bases). The CDR3 extends over 16 amino acids. The germline gives CDR1 SGHRS, CDR2 YFSETQ. Trimming stripped 1 base from V and 4 bases from J, with 16 bases between. CDR3 residues: CASSLNPGGGPDTQYF. CDR3 DNA: TGCGCCAGCAGCTTGAACCCGGGAGGGGGCCCAGATACGCAGTATTTT. The whole variable domain, remainder taken from reference TRBV5-1 and TRBJ2-3, is KAGVTQTPRYLIKTRGQQVTLSCSPISGHRSVSWYQQTPGQGLQFLFEYFSETQRNKGNFPGRFSGRQFSNSRSEMNVSTLELGDSALYLCASSLNPGGGPDTQYFGPGTRLTVL.

The CDR3 DNA reads TGTGCCAGCAGCTTAATCGGACAACCCATCACAGATACGCAGTATTTT. Translation gives CASSLIGQPITDTQYF. This chain connects TRBV7-2 to TRBJ2-3; a weak D match, TRBD1 (5 bases). CDR1 and CDR2 (germline): SGHTA, FQGNSA. The germline V and J ends were trimmed by 2 bases and 2 bases, with 14 bases remaining between them. This CDR3 comprises 16 residues.

This chain uses TRBV28 with TRBJ2-7; D may be TRBD1 (7 bases). CDR1 is MDHEN, CDR2 SYDVKM, per germline. V lost 6 bases to trimming and J lost 0 bases, with 12 bases between them. The CDR3 is 14 amino acids. The CDR3 region has the DNA TGTGCCAGCAGCTCAGGGGGGAGCTCCTACGAGCAGTACTTC. Its protein product is CASSSGGSSYEQYF.

V usage is TRBV11-3 and J usage is TRBJ1-2; 9 bases match TRBD1. CDR1 and CDR2 (germline): SGHNT, YENEEA. After removal of 5 bases from V and 3 bases from J, the junction contained 10 bases not matched to a gene. The CDR3 is made up of 16 amino acids. CDR3: CASSLTGTGSYYGYTF. The CDR3, as DNA: TGTGCCAGCAGCCTTACCGGGACAGGGAGTTACTATGGCTACACCTTC.

The gene calls are TRBV5-6 and TRBJ2-7; 7 bases fit TRBD1. From germline, CDR1 is SGHDT and CDR2 YYEEEE. The CDR3 has 14 residues. Germline trimming cut 0 bases from V and 5 bases from J; bases unmatched to any gene: 5. CDR3 nucleotides: TGTGCCAGCAGCTTGGGGGACAGCCATGACGAGCAGTACTTC. Its protein is CASSLGDSHDEQYF.

The table lists this clone with a count of one. The chain recombines TRBV7-2 with TRBJ1-2; 8 positions agree with TRBD1. CDR1 and CDR2 from the germline V gene are SGHTA and FQGNSA. The V and J ends lost 3 bases and 7 bases, in that order; junction bases with no gene match: 10. CDR3 length: 15 amino acids. This chain's CDR3 is CASSFSGGDFSGYTF. The CDR3, as DNA: TGTGCCAGCAGCTTCTCAGGGGGCGACTTTTCTGGCTACACCTTC.

The chain has TRBV7-9 and TRBJ1-3; D may be TRBD1 (5 bases). The germline V and J ends were trimmed by 5 bases and 0 bases, with 14 bases remaining between them. The CDR3 has 16 residues. The germline gives CDR1 SEHNR, CDR2 FQNEAQ (reference sequence). The CDR3 coding sequence is TGTGCCAGCAGCGCAGCCCAAACAGGCTCTGGAAACACCATATATTTT. Its protein is CASSAAQTGSGNTIYF.

This chain's CDR3 is CASSKAGEQFF. The CDR3 DNA reads as TGTGCCAGCAGTAAAGCGGGGGAGCAGTTCTTC. The rearrangement links TRBV6-5 to TRBJ2-1; TRBD2 matches 7 bases. This CDR3 has 11 amino acids. CDR1 is MNHEY and CDR2 is SVGAGI in the germline V gene. V lost 5 bases and J lost 10; bases outside the gene matches: 2.

The chain has TRBV4-1 and TRBJ2-2, with TRBD2 matching 12 bases. Germline-derived CDR1 and CDR2 are MGHRA and YSYEKL. The CDR3 covers 16 residues. The ends lost 5 bases at V and 3 bases at J; junction bases unmatched: 4. CDR3 region: CASSGTSGSDTGELFF. The CDR3 DNA is TGCGCCAGCAGCGGGACTAGCGGGTCCGACACCGGGGAGCTGTTTTTT.

The gene calls are TRBV27 and TRBJ2-2; 9 bases are a match to TRBD2. This CDR3 spans 15 amino acids. The trim removed 6 bases at V and 6 bases at J, leaving 8 bases unmatched. Germline V gene sequence: CDR1 MNHEY, CDR2 SMNVEV (reference sequence). CDR3: CASRPTSGLPGELFF. In DNA form, the CDR3 reads TGTGCCAGCAGACCCACTAGCGGGCTCCCCGGGGAGCTGTTTTTT.

This chain links TRBV9 with TRBJ1-5; 8 nucleotides align to TRBD1. The CDR3 contains 16 residues. V gave up 0 bases and J gave up 4 bases; unmatched junction bases: 6. Looked up from germline, CDR1 is SGDLS and CDR2 is YYNGEE. CDR3 amino acids: CASSVGTGGRNQPQHF. CDR3 nucleotides: TGTGCCAGCAGCGTAGGCACAGGGGGAAGAAATCAGCCCCAGCATTTT.

The rearrangement uses TRBV6-1 and TRBJ1-5, with 8 bases aligning to TRBD1. From germline, CDR1 is MNHNS and CDR2 SASEGT. V lost 5 bases and J lost 4; bases outside the gene matches: 4. This CDR3 is 14 amino acids long. The CDR3 DNA sequence: TGTGCCAGCAGTCAGGGGGCACTGAATCAGCCCCAGCATTTT. Its translation: CASSQGALNQPQHF.

V and J are TRBV9 and TRBJ1-1, with unresolved D. The CDR3 covers 14 residues. Germline V gene sequence: CDR1 SGDLS, CDR2 YYNGEE. Trimming pared 0 bases from V and 1 base from J, leaving 7 bases between. CDR3 sequence reads: CASSVDYGNTEAFF. The CDR3 coding sequence is TGTGCCAGCAGCGTAGACTACGGGAACACTGAAGCTTTCTTT.

This clone occurred a few times. The chain has TRBV30 and TRBJ1-5; D call uncertain. The CDR3 loop spans 13 amino acids. V was cut by 3 bases and J by 1 base, with 7 bases left in between. CDR1 and CDR2 (germline): GTSNPN, SVGIG (reference sequence). CDR3 nucleotide sequence: TGTGCCTGGAGCTTGCAGAGCAATCAGCCCCAGCATTTT. As protein: CAWSLQSNQPQHF.

The J gene is TRBJ1-5, the V gene TRBV9; D call uncertain. The germline V gene encodes CDR1 SGDLS and CDR2 YYNGEE. This CDR3 has 13 residues. V was pared by 0 bases and J by 5 bases, with 6 bases between. The CDR3 loop is CASSVDMDQPQHF. In nucleotides, the CDR3 is TGTGCCAGCAGCGTAGACATGGATCAGCCCCAGCATTTT.

This clone was detected only once. J is TRBJ2-1 and V is TRBV7-9, with 10 bases lining up with TRBD2. The V segment lost 6 bases and the J segment 2 bases; nucleotides outside the gene matches: 4. This CDR3 region has 15 residues. Germline V gene data show CDR1 as SEHNR and CDR2 as FQNEAQ (reference sequence). CDR3: CASRGLANTYNEQFF. The CDR3 DNA reads as TGTGCCAGCAGGGGACTAGCGAACACCTACAATGAGCAGTTCTTC.

This clone was counted between two and nine times. The rearrangement uses TRBV7-3 and TRBJ2-7; TRBD1 aligns across 7 bases. The CDR3 length is 15 residues. Germline values: CDR1 SGHTA, CDR2 FQGTGA. V shed 6 bases, J shed 2 bases, and the junction held 10 bases outside the gene matches. The CDR3 region is CASSPGTVVAYEQYF. As DNA, the CDR3 is TGTGCCAGCAGTCCCGGGACAGTCGTTGCCTACGAGCAGTACTTC.

V and J are TRBV27 and TRBJ1-4, with D tentatively TRBD1 (5 bases). V lost 5 bases and J lost 7, with 14 bases in between. Germline loops: CDR1 MNHEY, CDR2 SMNVEV (reference sequence). The CDR3 has 14 amino acids. CDR3 sequence reads: CASSIWGDGEKLFF. DNA of the CDR3: TGTGCCAGCAGTATCTGGGGCGACGGTGAAAAACTGTTTTTT.

The chain couples TRBV7-8 to TRBJ2-1, with 9 bases that match TRBD1. The CDR3 runs 17 residues. CDR1 is SGHVS and CDR2 is FQNEAQ in the germline V gene. Trimming cost V 2 bases and J 4 bases; bases outside gene matches: 9. The DNA for the CDR3 is TGTGCCAGCAGCTTAACCCGGGACAGGGTTCTTTACAATGAGCAGTTCTTC. Amino acid sequence: CASSLTRDRVLYNEQFF.

This chain connects TRBV5-1 to TRBJ2-1; the match to TRBD2 covers 8 bases. Germline CDR1 and CDR2: SGHRS and YFSETQ. The CDR3 length is 15 residues. V shed 3 bases, J shed 9 bases, and the junction held 11 bases outside the gene matches. Here the CDR3 DNA reads TGCGCCAGCAGCTCCCGACTCGCGGGAGGAAGTGAGCAGTTCTTC. Translated: CASSSRLAGGSEQFF.

Turning to this clone: Other DNA sequences in the same sample also yield this CDR3. This rearrangement joins TRBV28 to TRBJ1-1; D unresolved. Germline CDR1 and CDR2: MDHEN and SYDVKM. Trimming stripped 6 bases from V and 3 bases from J, with 11 bases between. CDR3 size: 13 residues. The CDR3 sequence is CASSFSRYTEAFF. The CDR3 nucleotides are TGTGCCAGCAGCTTCAGCAGGTACACTGAAGCTTTCTTT.

The chain combines TRBV19 with TRBJ1-5, with D maybe TRBD1 (6 bases). The CDR3 consists of 15 residues. V lost 3 bases to trimming and J lost 1 base, with 10 bases between them. The germline V gene has CDR1 LNHDA and CDR2 SQIVND (reference sequence). CDR3 in DNA: TGTGCCAGTAGTATCGGGGGGGCGAGCAATCAGCCCCAGCATTTT. This gives the protein CASSIGGASNQPQHF.

V and J are TRBV2 and TRBJ1-2; D gene ambiguous. Per the germline V gene, CDR1 is SNHLY and CDR2 is FYNNEI. V was shortened by 6 bases and J by 6 bases, with 17 bases between the two germline ends. This CDR3 spans 14 amino acids. CDR3 loop: CASSALPLVHGYTF. For the CDR3, the DNA is TGTGCCAGCAGCGCACTGCCCTTGGTGCATGGCTACACCTTC.

Comments on this clone: This specimen includes other DNA sequences encoding the same CDR3. The rearrangement joins TRBV9 to TRBJ2-7, with unresolved D. Per germline, CDR1 SGDLS and CDR2 YYNGEE. The CDR3 has 14 residues. V lost 0 bases and J lost 2, with 9 bases in between. The CDR3 here is CASSVGGSTYEQYF. The CDR3 region has the DNA TGTGCCAGCAGCGTAGGCGGTTCGACCTACGAGCAGTACTTC.

The chain carries TRBV13 and TRBJ1-1; the D gene is possibly TRBD1 (5 bases). V shed 6 bases and J shed 4 bases, with 15 bases lying between them. The CDR3 is 14 amino acids. From germline, CDR1 is PRHDT and CDR2 FYEKMQ (reference sequence). The CDR3 DNA reads TGTGCCAGCAGGGACCAGGGTGGTAGCACTGAAGCTTTCTTT. Protein: CASRDQGGSTEAFF.

The rearrangement joins TRBV15 to TRBJ1-4; 9 bases line up with TRBD1. Germline lookup yields CDR1 LNHNV and CDR2 YYDKDF (reference sequence). V lost 5 bases to trimming and J lost 8 bases; unmatched junction nucleotides: 6. The CDR3 spans 14 residues. In DNA form, the CDR3 reads TGTGCCACCAGCTGGGGACAGGGCTTAGAAAAACTGTTTTTT. Amino acid sequence: CATSWGQGLEKLFF.

The CDR3 loop reads CASSVAGSLNTEAFF. The CDR3 nucleotides are TGTGCCAGCAGTGTAGCGGGCTCTTTGAACACTGAAGCTTTCTTT. The chain joins TRBV6-1 to TRBJ1-1, with unresolved D. The V gene lost 4 bases and the J gene lost 0 bases, with 12 bases spanning the gap. The germline CDR1 and CDR2 sequences are MNHNS and SASEGT. The length of the CDR3 is 15 residues.

The CDR3 coding sequence is TGTGCCAGCAGCGTAGCCCAGGGGCCGGGAGAGACCCAGTACTTC. It specifies CASSVAQGPGETQYF. The rearrangement joins TRBV9 to TRBJ2-5; the D gene is possibly TRBD1 (6 bases). Germline CDR1 and CDR2: SGDLS and YYNGEE. The CDR3 extends over 15 amino acids. V lost 0 bases and J 4 bases, leaving 13 bases between the germline ends. The full variable domain, with the rest looked up from reference TRBV9 and TRBJ2-5, is DSGVTQTPKHLITATGQRVTLRCSPRSGDLSVYWYQQSLDQGLQFLIQYYNGEERAKGNILERFSAQQFPDLHSELNLSSLELGDSALYFCASSVAQGPGETQYFGPGTRLLVL.

This clone was recorded only once. The chain uses TRBV7-3 and TRBJ2-1, with a tentative D call TRBD1 (5 bases). The CDR3 runs 13 residues. Per the germline V gene, CDR1 is SGHTA and CDR2 is FQGTGA. Trimming took off 5 bases at V and 5 bases at J, with 10 bases between the two ends. The CDR3 loop is CASSPGANNEQFF. DNA for the CDR3: TGTGCCAGCAGCCCTGGGGCTAACAATGAGCAGTTCTTC.